This TCR beta chain was found in a study of blood T cell repertoires in COVID-19. This table comes from immunoSEQ multiplex PCR, and its TCRdb copy is limited to in-frame clones, with some not included. This table has about 140,000 clones, under 85% appearing once. Sequencing used PBMCs or T cells enriched from blood (not recorded which). The receptor comes from a woman under 30 who had been exposed to COVID-19.

The CDR3 protein is CASSIRLGGESPPGANVLTF. CDR3 sequence (DNA): TGTGCCAGTAGTATTCGTTTAGGGGGCGAGTCCCCCCCTGGGGCCAACGTCCTGACTTTC. The genes are TRBV19 and TRBJ2-6, with 7 bases aligning to TRBD1. Per the germline V gene, CDR1 is LNHDA and CDR2 is SQIVND (reference sequence). J gave up 2 bases and V 3 bases, and 16 bases lay outside the gene matches. There are 20 residues in the CDR3. The variable domain in full, with the rest retrieved from reference TRBV19 and TRBJ2-6, is DGGITQSPKYLFRKEGQNVTLSCEQNLNHDAMYWYRQDPGQGLRLIYYSQIVNDFQKGDIAEGYSVSREKKESFPLTVTSAQKNPTAFYLCASSIRLGGESPPGANVLTFGAGSRLTVL.